This is a list of T cell receptor beta chains from one sample in a study of T cell responses to AZD1222 COVID-19 vaccine. TCRdb keeps only in-frame clones here, not all; method: immunoSEQ multiplex PCR. The sample contains over 150,000 clones, 90% of which appear only once. This specimen was peripheral blood, taken on day 0 of AZD1222 vaccination. These TCRs come from an adult in good health. The conserved cysteine and the conserved F or W are not part of the CDR3 here. Only some rows state a clone size, as once, few, many or a class for expanded clones.

clone size,V gene,J gene,CDR3 protein
NA,TRBV11-2,TRBJ1-5,ASSLARANSNQPQH
NA,TRBV21-1,TRBJ2-7,ASTQEGEQY
once,TRBV19,TRBJ1-3,ASTRTPSSGNTIY
NA,TRBV29-1,TRBJ1-2,SVEVREDYGYT
NA,TRBV6-5,TRBJ1-2,ASRNNRVEGYT
NA,TRBV18,TRBJ2-7,ASSPGLAGAAYEQY
NA,TRBV5-1,TRBJ1-3,ASSPEGNSGNTIY
NA,TRBV2,TRBJ2-7,ASSGSAVQY
NA,TRBV5-6,TRBJ1-4,ASSLTGGKLF
NA,TRBV29-1,TRBJ1-2,SGEEGGDGYT
NA,TRBV5-4,TRBJ2-5,ASSTGTSGGGTQY
once,TRBV15,TRBJ2-3,ATSRDRGGGTDTQY
NA,TRBV6-4,TRBJ2-5,ASRWRGETQY
NA,TRBV7-2,TRBJ1-2,ASSFTGGPNYGYT
NA,TRBV5-4,TRBJ2-7,ASSAGTSGGYEQY
once,TRBV15,TRBJ2-7,ATSRSSGHLPDEYEQY
NA,TRBV7-2,TRBJ2-7,ASSYITGGEGEQY
NA,TRBV2,TRBJ1-5,ASRTGTINQPQH
once,TRBV12-3/TRBV12-4,TRBJ1-1,ASSLRVTEAF
NA,TRBV2,TRBJ2-1,ASSAAGTGSNEQF
NA,TRBV5-1,TRBJ1-6,ASSFSGQANSPLH
NA,TRBV29-1,TRBJ1-1,SVEGSQLGTEAF
NA,TRBV5-1,TRBJ2-3,ASSPSGSTTDTQY
NA,TRBV5-1,TRBJ1-2,ASSLAPPRGVNGYT
NA,TRBV7-9,TRBJ1-2,ASSLPGYGYT
NA,TRBV25-1,TRBJ2-7,ASGEAGGPFEQY
NA,TRBV14,TRBJ1-2,ASSQVGGLYGYT
NA,TRBV11-1,TRBJ2-1,ASSQDRGNEQF
once,TRBV18,TRBJ1-1,ASSPMRNTEAF
NA,TRBV3-1/TRBV3-2,TRBJ1-2,ASSQKPRGGSGYT
NA,TRBV7-3,TRBJ1-2,ASSPQMINYGYT
NA,TRBV10-2,TRBJ2-7,ASSLDLAGGNEQY
NA,TRBV15,TRBJ2-7,ATSRDWAGEGEQY
NA,TRBV27,TRBJ1-4,ASSLRTGGGPRQLNEKLF
NA,TRBV3-1/TRBV3-2,TRBJ1-1,ASSKLQGEAF
few,TRBV2,TRBJ1-2,ASRMDRGFYEDYGYT
NA,TRBV6-5,TRBJ1-6,ASSYADTNSPLH
NA,TRBV19,TRBJ1-2,ASSPTGGYGYT
NA,TRBV12-2,TRBJ2-7,ASRFQPLEGYMNEQY
NA,TRBV12-3/TRBV12-4,TRBJ2-1,ASNPNTGNEQF
few,TRBV18,TRBJ2-3,ASSLSGTDTQY
NA,TRBV7-9,TRBJ1-2,AHISGEEAWGYT
NA,TRBV6-2/TRBV6-3,TRBJ2-5,ASSYSLGETQY
once,TRBV5-5,TRBJ1-5,ASSSSVNRVGQPQH
NA,TRBV3-1/TRBV3-2,TRBJ1-4,ASSPPGQGSEKLF
NA,TRBV6-6,TRBJ2-1,ASQQLAGGPQF
NA,TRBV6-5,TRBJ1-5,ASRGQGGQPQH